In its sample, the clone carrying this TCR beta chain was seen a few times. Antigen unknown. A multiplex PCR was run with 60 Vbeta primers and 13 Jbeta primers. Here immunoSEQ multiplex PCR was the method, and the copy in TCRdb shows in-frame clones only, minus some. The data show around 150,000 clones, just under 65% seen once. This sample was taken from a study of cytomegalovirus exposure and HLA in healthy donors. Trimming took 6 bases from V and 3 from J; bases not matched to a gene: 6. This CDR3 has 14 amino acids. CDR1 and CDR2 (germline): SGHDT, YYEEEE. The study, taken as a whole, reports: The investigators catalogued 150 to 200 TCR beta chains as cytomegalovirus-associated.

This rearrangement joins TRBV5-6 to TRBJ1-1, with TRBD1 identical over 9 bases. The sample consisted of PBMCs. This receptor was identified in a woman aged 60-75 years in good health and CMV-seropositive. The CDR3 nucleotides read TGTGCCAGCACCGGGACAGGGTTTGACACTGAAGCTTTCTTT. Protein: CASTGTGFDTEAFF.